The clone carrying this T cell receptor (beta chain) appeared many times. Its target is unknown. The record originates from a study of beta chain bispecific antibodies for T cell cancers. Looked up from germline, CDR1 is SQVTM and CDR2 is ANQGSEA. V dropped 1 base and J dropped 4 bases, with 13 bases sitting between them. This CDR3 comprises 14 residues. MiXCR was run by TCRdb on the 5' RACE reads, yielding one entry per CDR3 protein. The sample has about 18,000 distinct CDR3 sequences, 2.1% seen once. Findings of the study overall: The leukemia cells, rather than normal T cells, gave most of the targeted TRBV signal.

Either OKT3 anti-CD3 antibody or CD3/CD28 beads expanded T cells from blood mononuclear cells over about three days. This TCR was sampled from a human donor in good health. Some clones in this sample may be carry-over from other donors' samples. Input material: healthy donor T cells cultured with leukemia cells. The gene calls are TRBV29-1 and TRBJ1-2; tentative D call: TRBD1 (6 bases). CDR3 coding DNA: TGCAGCGTTGAAGTGGGACAACCGCTCTATGGCTACACCTTC. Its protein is CSVEVGQPLYGYTF.